Below are 28 T cell receptor beta chains sequenced from a single sample in a study of OX40 agonist ivuxolimab in advanced cancers. TCRdb's table, derived via immunoSEQ multiplex PCR, lists solely in-frame clones and lacks some. Of about 20,000 clones listed, around 82% are singletons. This specimen consisted of CD4+ or CD8+ T cells sorted from blood, obtained in a trial of the OX40 agonist ivuxolimab. All receptors derive from an adult with an advanced solid tumor such as melanoma, head and neck, liver or kidney cancer.

This clone was seen a handful of times. The chain is built from TRBV6-5 and TRBJ1-2; the D is unclear. Germline V gene sequence: CDR1 MNHEY, CDR2 SVGAGI. The CDR3 runs 14 residues. V lost 7 bases and J 4 bases, leaving 16 bases between the germline ends. CDR3 nucleotides: TGTGCCAGCACGATACCGGGCTCGCTCTATGGCTACACCTTC. It yields the protein CASTIPGSLYGYTF.

The V and J genes are TRBV5-4 and TRBJ2-5; TRBD2 is a possible D gene (6 bases). The V end lost 0 bases, the J end lost 4 bases, and 7 bases lay between the germline ends. CDR3 length equals 13 residues. In germline, CDR1 is SGHNT, CDR2 YYREEE (reference sequence). DNA for the CDR3: TGTGCCAGCAGCTTGGGAGCGGGAGAGACCCAGTACTTC. Translation: CASSLGAGETQYF. The whole variable domain, filled in from reference TRBV5-4 and TRBJ2-5, reads ETGVTQSPTHLIKTRGQQVTLRCSSQSGHNTVSWYQQALGQGPQFIFQYYREEENGRGNFPPRFSGLQFPNYSSELNVNALELDDSALYLCASSLGAGETQYFGPGTRLLVL.

The chain employs TRBV30 and TRBJ1-5, with a tentative D call TRBD1 (5 bases). The CDR3 spans 14 residues. In germline, CDR1 is GTSNPN, CDR2 SVGIG (reference sequence). The V gene lost 5 bases and the J gene lost 3 bases, with 14 bases spanning the gap. Written as DNA, the CDR3 is TGTGCCTGGGCTACCGGGACCATCAATCAGCCCCAGCATTTT. Its translation is CAWATGTINQPQHF.

V and J are TRBV27 and TRBJ2-1, with 12 bases that match TRBD2. In germline, CDR1 is MNHEY, CDR2 SMNVEV (reference sequence). The CDR3 is made up of 15 amino acids. V lost 1 base and J lost 9; bases outside the gene matches: 4. The CDR3: CASSLLTSGSGEQFF. The CDR3 DNA reads TGTGCCAGCAGTTTATTGACTAGCGGGAGTGGTGAGCAGTTCTTC.

In this sample, this clone turned up once. V is TRBV7-2 and J is TRBJ1-6; TRBD1 might be the D (6 bases). This CDR3 has 13 amino acids. The V gene lost 11 bases and the J gene lost 6 bases, with 14 bases spanning the gap. Germline V lookup: CDR1 SGHTA, CDR2 FQGNSA. CDR3 nucleotides: TGTGCCTGCCACAGGGATTTTAATTCACCCCTCCACTTT. Translation: CACHRDFNSPLHF.

This clone was observed a few times. V gene TRBV6-5 combines with J gene TRBJ1-2; D is unresolved. The length of the CDR3 is 14 residues. The germline gives CDR1 MNHEY, CDR2 SVGAGI. The V gene lost 2 bases and the J gene lost 0 bases, with 7 bases spanning the gap. The CDR3, as DNA: TGTGCCAGCAGTTACGACCGGACTAACTATGGCTACACCTTC. Translated: CASSYDRTNYGYTF.

The V gene is TRBV11-1, the J gene TRBJ2-3; D is unclear. This CDR3 has 12 amino acids. The V gene lost 0 bases and the J gene lost 5 bases, with 3 bases spanning the gap. CDR1 and CDR2 (germline): SGHAT, FQDESV (reference sequence). CDR3 in DNA: TGTGCCAGCAGCTTAGCGCAAGATACGCAGTATTTT. Translation: CASSLAQDTQYF. Supplemented by reference TRBV11-1 and TRBJ2-3, the full variable domain reads EAEVAQSPRYKITEKSQAVAFWCDPISGHATLYWYRQILGQGPELLVQFQDESVVDDSQLPKDRFSAERLKGVDSTLKIQPAELGDSAMYLCASSLAQDTQYFGPGTRLTVL.

Only one count was recorded for this clone. This chain's CDR3 is CASSFGLAGENTQYF. The CDR3 coding sequence is TGTGCCAGCAGCTTTGGACTAGCGGGAGAGAATACGCAGTATTTT. The chain couples TRBV2 to TRBJ2-3; 13 bases map to TRBD2. The length of the CDR3 is 15 residues. Germline V lookup: CDR1 SNHLY, CDR2 FYNNEI. With 6 bases clipped from V and 7 bases from J, the junction kept 7 bases outside the gene matches.

The chain has TRBV30 and TRBJ1-6; D gene uncertain. Between the trimmed V and J ends, which lost 5 bases and 8 bases, there was a span of 13 bases. This CDR3 has 13 amino acids. Per the germline V gene, CDR1 is GTSNPN and CDR2 is SVGIG (reference sequence). CDR3: CAWGQGGYSPLHF. CDR3 nucleotides: TGTGCCTGGGGCCAAGGTGGTTATTCACCCCTCCACTTT.

The gene calls are TRBV19 and TRBJ1-2; D might be TRBD1 (6 bases). Deletions cut 6 bases from V and 3 bases from J, with 14 bases between. This CDR3 is 14 amino acids long. Germline assignment: CDR1 LNHDA and CDR2 SQIVND (reference sequence). The chain's CDR3 is CASRRQDLHYGYTF. The CDR3 DNA reads as TGTGCCAGTAGGAGACAGGACCTCCACTATGGCTACACCTTC.

V and J are TRBV6-5 and TRBJ2-1, with 9 nucleotides matching TRBD2. The germline V gene has CDR1 MNHEY and CDR2 SVGAGI. The V segment lost 4 bases and the J segment 4 bases; nucleotides outside the gene matches: 5. CDR3 length: 15 amino acids. The CDR3 protein is CASSSLAGRYNEQFF. The CDR3 DNA reads TGTGCCAGCAGTTCTCTAGCGGGAAGGTACAATGAGCAGTTCTTC.

The chain has TRBV19 and TRBJ2-5; maybe TRBD1 (6 bases). Germline V gene sequence: CDR1 LNHDA, CDR2 SQIVND (reference sequence). V shed 6 bases and J shed 5 bases, with 16 bases lying between them. There are 14 residues in the CDR3. The CDR3 sequence: CASRSGHLGETQYF. The CDR3 DNA sequence: TGTGCCAGTAGGTCGGGACACCTCGGGGAGACCCAGTACTTC.

This chain joins TRBV7-2 and TRBJ2-5; tentatively, D is TRBD2 (5 bases). Germline V gives CDR1 SGHTA, CDR2 FQGNSA. Trimming pared 5 bases from V and 4 bases from J, leaving 14 bases between. This CDR3 has 14 residues. The CDR3 nucleotides are TGTGCCAGCAGCGGGCTAGCCCCTCCAGAGACCCAGTACTTC. Its protein is CASSGLAPPETQYF.

This chain connects TRBV9 to TRBJ1-1, with 8 bases that match TRBD1. The germline V gene has CDR1 SGDLS and CDR2 YYNGEE. V lost 0 bases, J lost 1 base, and 5 bases stayed unmatched. This CDR3 has 16 residues. In nucleotides, the CDR3 is TGTGCCAGCAGCGTAGGGACAGGGTGGGGGAACACTGAAGCTTTCTTT. As protein: CASSVGTGWGNTEAFF. Filled out from reference TRBV9 and TRBJ1-1, the complete variable domain reads DSGVTQTPKHLITATGQRVTLRCSPRSGDLSVYWYQQSLDQGLQFLIQYYNGEERAKGNILERFSAQQFPDLHSELNLSSLELGDSALYFCASSVGTGWGNTEAFFGQGTRLTVV.

V gene TRBV10-3 combines with J gene TRBJ1-5; a possible D gene is TRBD1 (5 bases). CDR3 length equals 12 residues. The V end lost 8 bases, the J end lost 5 bases, and 10 bases lay between the germline ends. The germline V gene has CDR1 ENHRY and CDR2 SYGVKD. Here the CDR3 reads CAIGGLDQPQHF. Here the CDR3 DNA reads TGTGCCATCGGGGGGTTAGATCAGCCCCAGCATTTT.

The chain combines TRBV21-1 with TRBJ2-1; TRBD2, the D gene given by the table, was not confirmed from the DNA. TRBV21-1 is a listed pseudogene. This CDR3 contains 15 residues. The DNA for the CDR3 is TGTGCCAGCAGCAAGCGACTAGCGGGGACGGCGGAGCAGTTCTTC. Its translation: CASSKRLAGTAEQFF.

The rearrangement links TRBV7-9 to TRBJ1-1; a weak D match, TRBD1 (5 bases). The length of the CDR3 is 11 residues. The V gene lost 6 bases and the J gene lost 7 bases, with 9 bases spanning the gap. Germline CDR1 SEHNR, CDR2 FQNEAQ (reference sequence). This CDR3 is CASRGTSEAFF. The CDR3 DNA sequence: TGTGCCAGCAGGGGGACGAGTGAAGCTTTCTTT.

The V gene is TRBV20-1, the J gene TRBJ2-5; D is unresolved. Per germline, CDR1 DFQATT and CDR2 SNEGSKA (reference sequence). Trimming shortened V by 6 bases and J by 5 bases, and 10 bases separated the two germline ends. The CDR3 contains 11 residues. CDR3 coding DNA: TGCAGTGCCTCCTACGGTGAGACCCAGTACTTC. It specifies CSASYGETQYF.

Concerning this clone: Other DNA sequences in this specimen translate into the identical CDR3. The J gene is TRBJ1-5, the V gene TRBV7-2, with 8 bases lining up with TRBD1. Unmatched junction bases numbered 4, after V lost 3 bases and J lost 6 bases. Germline CDR1 and CDR2: SGHTA and FQGNSA. The CDR3 runs 14 residues. The CDR3 nucleotides are TGTGCCAGCAGCTTCGGACAGGGTTCTCAGCCCCAGCATTTT. This codes for CASSFGQGSQPQHF.

This clone was observed a few times. The chain has TRBV6-5 and TRBJ1-2; 9 positions agree with TRBD1. The CDR3 is 12 residues long. Per germline, CDR1 MNHEY and CDR2 SVGAGI. This chain's CDR3 is CGSGQGPYGYTF. The CDR3 nucleotides read TGTGGTTCGGGACAGGGACCTTATGGCTACACCTTC.

This clone was seen only once. The rearrangement joins TRBV19 to TRBJ2-2; 8 positions match TRBD1. CDR3 size: 15 residues. V lost 6 bases to trimming and J lost 5 bases; unmatched junction nucleotides: 8. CDR1 and CDR2 from the germline V gene are LNHDA and SQIVND (reference sequence). Written as DNA, the CDR3 is TGTGCCAGTAGGACCCAGGGGGCTCGGACCGGGGAGCTGTTTTTT. It is translated as CASRTQGARTGELFF.

The V and J genes are TRBV6-5 and TRBJ1-4; D might be TRBD1 (6 bases). Trimming removed 4 bases at V and 3 bases at J, with 12 bases between. Germline assignment: CDR1 MNHEY and CDR2 SVGAGI. CDR3 length equals 15 residues. CDR3 loop: CASSSGQPSNEKLFF. Here the CDR3 DNA reads TGTGCCAGCAGTTCCGGACAGCCATCTAATGAAAAACTGTTTTTT.

This clone was picked up a small number of times. This chain connects TRBV19 to TRBJ2-7; D gene unclear. Trimming removed 10 bases at V and 2 bases at J, with 15 bases between. The CDR3 extends over 13 amino acids. The V gene's germline CDR1 is LNHDA and CDR2 SQIVND (reference sequence). The CDR3 here is CATRRAAAYEQYF. The CDR3 region has the DNA TGTGCCACAAGACGAGCAGCCGCCTACGAGCAGTACTTC. The full variable domain, rest sourced from reference TRBV19 and TRBJ2-7, is DGGITQSPKYLFRKEGQNVTLSCEQNLNHDAMYWYRQDPGQGLRLIYYSQIVNDFQKGDIAEGYSVSREKKESFPLTVTSAQKNPTAFYLCATRRAAAYEQYFGPGTRLTVT.

This chain uses TRBV6-1 with TRBJ1-1; D not certain. From germline, CDR1 is MNHNS and CDR2 SASEGT. The length of the CDR3 is 14 residues. The V gene lost 1 base and the J gene lost 4 bases, with 10 bases spanning the gap. The CDR3 sequence is CASSEVEWGTEAFF. In DNA form, the CDR3 reads TGTGCCAGCAGTGAAGTTGAGTGGGGCACTGAAGCTTTCTTT.

This clone was counted a few times. V gene TRBV19 combines with J gene TRBJ2-5, with 7 bases that match TRBD1. Trimming took 5 bases from V and 4 from J; bases not matched to a gene: 13. The V gene's germline CDR1 is LNHDA and CDR2 SQIVND (reference sequence). This CDR3 has 16 residues. CDR3 nucleotide sequence: TGTGCCAGTAGTCCTACCGGGACAGCTCTTGTAGAGACCCAGTACTTC. The encoded protein is CASSPTGTALVETQYF.

V gene TRBV5-1 combines with J gene TRBJ2-1; 9 nucleotides align to TRBD2. Germline V gene sequence: CDR1 SGHRS, CDR2 YFSETQ. The junction had 10 bases not matched to a gene; V was cut back by 4 bases and J by 8 bases. CDR3 length: 15 residues. CDR3 protein: CASSLGLANSDEQFF. The CDR3 DNA reads TGCGCCAGCAGCCTCGGACTAGCGAATAGCGATGAGCAGTTCTTC.

The chain has TRBV11-2 and TRBJ2-3; a weak D match, TRBD1 (6 bases). The CDR3 runs 14 residues. V was clipped by 6 bases and J by 3 bases, with 13 bases between them. Germline lookup yields CDR1 SGHAT and CDR2 FQNNGV. CDR3 sequence: CASSQSGETDTQYF. CDR3 DNA sequence: TGTGCCAGCAGTCAATCAGGGGAGACAGATACGCAGTATTTT.

This sequence joins TRBV19 and TRBJ2-3, with TRBD2 matching over 12 bases. Trimming at V came to 6 bases and at J to 7 bases, leaving 8 bases not matched to a gene. Germline values: CDR1 LNHDA, CDR2 SQIVND (reference sequence). This CDR3 has 15 amino acids. The CDR3 spells CASRDASGGAHTQYF. In DNA form, the CDR3 reads TGTGCCAGTAGAGACGCTAGCGGGGGGGCTCATACGCAGTATTTT. The full variable domain, in which reference TRBV19 and TRBJ2-3 provide the parts outside the CDR3, is DGGITQSPKYLFRKEGQNVTLSCEQNLNHDAMYWYRQDPGQGLRLIYYSQIVNDFQKGDIAEGYSVSREKKESFPLTVTSAQKNPTAFYLCASRDASGGAHTQYFGPGTRLTVL.